Shown below are 27 T cell receptor beta chains from a single sample sequenced in a study of metastatic and nonmetastatic thyroid tumors. TCRdb re-clonotyped the PCR reads through MiXCR. The data contain about 35,000 clones, 25% to 35% of them singletons. Not a single patient had been given any form of treatment at any point before undergoing thyroid surgery. The specimen sequenced was blood. The receptors were sampled from a female donor with papillary thyroid cancer or a benign thyroid nodule (not recorded which). Some clones in this sample may be carry-over from other donors' samples.

This clone appeared a single time. The gene calls are TRBV11-3 and TRBJ2-1; perhaps TRBD2 as D (5 bases). This CDR3 has 19 residues. Per germline, CDR1 SGHNT and CDR2 YENEEA. V shed 1 base and J shed 3 bases, with 22 bases lying between them. The DNA of the CDR3 is TGTGCCAGCAGCTTAGGTGTCTGCTATCGGGATATGTACTACAATGAGCAGTTCTTC. This encodes CASSLGVCYRDMYYNEQFF.

This clone was detected only a few times. V and J are TRBV10-2 and TRBJ2-7; maybe TRBD1 (6 bases). The CDR3 is 15 amino acids. Germline V gene lookup returns CDR1 WSHSY and CDR2 SAAADI. Trimming pared 0 bases from V and 3 bases from J, leaving 12 bases between. For the CDR3, the DNA is TGCGCCAGCAGTGAGTCAGCAGGGGAAGACTACGAGCAGTACTTC. This codes for CASSESAGEDYEQYF.

This clone was observed a handful of times. Since a much larger clone is just one base distant, this may be a read error. The sample holds other DNA sequences that translate to the same CDR3. This chain joins TRBV19 and TRBJ1-2, with D possibly matching TRBD1 (6 bases). Germline V gives CDR1 LNHDA, CDR2 SQIVND (reference sequence). This CDR3 has 12 residues. This CDR3 reads CASRGQNYGYAF. DNA of the CDR3: TGTGCCAGCAGAGGACAGAACTATGGCTACGCATTC.

This chain uses TRBV6-5 with TRBJ1-2; D gene uncertain. With 4 bases removed from V and 6 bases from J, the gap between germline ends came to 18 bases. This CDR3 is 15 amino acids long. Germline values: CDR1 MNHEY, CDR2 SVGAGI. The CDR3 is CASSSPWSRENGYTF. The DNA of the CDR3 is TGTGCCAGCAGTTCCCCCTGGAGCCGGGAGAATGGCTACACCTTC.

This clone is termed medium-sized. The chain joins TRBV27 to TRBJ2-7; D is ambiguous. Germline CDR1 reads MNHEY; CDR2 reads SMNVEV (reference sequence). V was cut by 2 bases and J by 0 bases, with 8 bases left in between. CDR3 size: 14 residues. The CDR3 DNA reads TGTGCCAGCAGTTTAACTCCCCTCTCCTACGAGCAGTACTTC. Residues: CASSLTPLSYEQYF.

This clone turned up a few times. Relative to the germline gene, one junction end is altered; a read error may explain this. This chain links TRBV6-2 or TRBV6-3 with TRBJ2-7; D remains unclear. The CDR3 is 15 amino acids. Per the germline V gene, CDR1 is MNHEY and CDR2 is SVGEGT. The CDR3 DNA is TGTGCCAGCCGAGTTACACGCTGGGCGCAGGTCGAGCAGTACTTT. Amino acids: CASRVTRWAQVEQYF.

This clone was counted many times. The V call is TRBV19, the J call TRBJ2-7, with 7 bases identical to TRBD1. CDR1 is LNHDA, CDR2 SQIVND, per germline (reference sequence). This CDR3 region has 13 residues. The J segment lost 6 bases and the V segment lost 6 bases, leaving 8 bases of the junction unmatched. The CDR3 protein is CASRPQGSGEQYF. Written as DNA, the CDR3 is TGTGCCAGTAGACCACAGGGGTCGGGCGAGCAGTACTTC.

This clone was found many times. The chain uses TRBV7-8 and TRBJ2-2; weak D call: TRBD1 (6 bases). V shed 3 bases and J shed 1 base, with 9 bases lying between them. Germline loops: CDR1 SGHVS, CDR2 FQNEAQ. The CDR3 contains 15 residues. Here the CDR3 DNA reads TGTGCCAGCAGCTTCCCACAGGGGAACACCGGGGAGCTGTTTTTT. Amino acid sequence: CASSFPQGNTGELFF.

The rearrangement joins TRBV24-1 to TRBJ2-6; D not certain. The CDR3 consists of 18 residues. Germline assignment: CDR1 KGHDR and CDR2 SFDVKD. Trimming took 3 bases from V and 0 from J, leaving 14 bases between them. This chain's CDR3 is CATSDNGVSDSGANVLTF. The CDR3 DNA reads as TGTGCCACCAGTGATAATGGGGTTTCTGACTCTGGGGCCAACGTCCTGACTTTC.

This rearrangement joins TRBV6-1 to TRBJ1-2; no clear D gene. Trimming left V 2 bases short and J 4 bases short, with 8 bases between. The CDR3 spans 13 residues. CDR1 MNHNS and CDR2 SASEGT come from the germline V gene. CDR3 sequence: CASSESLRYGYTF. In DNA, the CDR3 is TGTGCCAGCAGTGAATCTCTACGCTATGGCTACACCTTC.

This clone appeared a single time. The J gene is TRBJ2-7, the V gene TRBV5-1; 13 bases are shared with TRBD2. The ends lost 4 bases at V and 7 bases at J; junction bases unmatched: 5. The CDR3 runs to 14 residues. Germline lookup yields CDR1 SGHRS and CDR2 YFSETQ. The CDR3 region has the DNA TGCGCCAGCAGCGAAGGACTAGCGGGAGTAGAGCAGTACTTC. Translating it yields CASSEGLAGVEQYF.

This clone showed up many times. CDR3 bases: TGTGCCAGCAGCCCCGACAGGGGGGAGACCCAGTACTTC. Amino acid sequence: CASSPDRGETQYF. The chain has TRBV7-9 and TRBJ2-5, with 9 positions matching TRBD1. The junction had 3 bases not matched to a gene; V was cut back by 5 bases and J by 5 bases. Germline loops: CDR1 SEHNR, CDR2 FQNEAQ (reference sequence). CDR3 length: 13 amino acids. Complete variable domain (other parts from reference TRBV7-9 and TRBJ2-5): DTGVSQNPRHKITKRGQNVTFRCDPISEHNRLYWYRQTLGQGPEFLTYFQNEAQLEKSRLLSDRFSAERPKGSFSTLEIQRTEQGDSAMYLCASSPDRGETQYFGPGTRLLVL.

This clone is labeled as medium-sized. The chain employs TRBV19 and TRBJ1-3; 7 nucleotides line up with TRBD1. The CDR3 runs to 15 residues. Looked up from germline, CDR1 is LNHDA and CDR2 is SQIVND (reference sequence). V lost 6 bases and J lost 0; bases outside the gene matches: 5. In DNA, the CDR3 is TGTGCCAGTAGACGAACAGGGGCCTCTGGAAACACCATATATTTT. Its protein is CASRRTGASGNTIYF.

J is TRBJ2-1 and V is TRBV6-1; D ambiguous. Germline V gene sequence: CDR1 MNHNS, CDR2 SASEGT. The V end lost 7 bases, the J end lost 4 bases, and 11 bases lay between the germline ends. The CDR3 runs to 13 residues. The CDR3 loop reads CASIGSNYNEQFF. The CDR3 DNA follows: TGTGCCAGCATAGGATCCAATTACAATGAGCAGTTCTTC.

V is TRBV11-3 and J is TRBJ2-4, with a tentative D call TRBD1 (5 bases). In germline, CDR1 is SGHNT, CDR2 YENEEA. The CDR3 contains 13 residues. V was pared by 0 bases and J by 9 bases, with 9 bases between. Written as DNA, the CDR3 is TGTGCCAGCAGCTTAGAAACAGGCAGCATTCAGTACTTC. Translating gives CASSLETGSIQYF. Filled out from reference TRBV11-3 and TRBJ2-4, the complete variable domain reads EAGVVQSPRYKIIEKKQPVAFWCNPISGHNTLYWYLQNLGQGPELLIRYENEEAVDDSQLPKDRFSAERLKGVDSTLKIQPAELGDSAVYLCASSLETGSIQYFGAGTRLSVL.

This clone has ten or more counts. The J gene is TRBJ1-2, the V gene TRBV3-1; D remains unclear. The germline V gene encodes CDR1 LGHDT and CDR2 YNNKEL (reference sequence). The CDR3 extends over 14 amino acids. V gave up 1 base and J gave up 5 bases, with 11 bases separating them. The CDR3 region is CASSQVGSDYGYTF. DNA of the CDR3: TGTGCCAGCAGCCAAGTAGGCTCCGATTATGGCTACACCTTC.

This clone showed up many times. V usage is TRBV5-8 and J usage is TRBJ2-1, with 8 bases identical to TRBD1. The germline V gene has CDR1 SGHTS and CDR2 YDEGEE. The CDR3 covers 16 residues. V shed 4 bases, J shed 2 bases, and the junction held 8 bases outside the gene matches. Written as DNA, the CDR3 is TGTGCCAGCAGCATAAGGACAGGGAAGGCCTACAATGAGCAGTTCTTC. It is translated as CASSIRTGKAYNEQFF.

To note about this clone: A much larger clone is a single base away; this may be a read error. The genes are TRBV9 and TRBJ2-5; 7 bases agree with TRBD1. CDR1 and CDR2 from the germline V gene are SGDLS and YYNGEE. This CDR3 spans 14 amino acids. CDR3 amino acids: CASSPPDREETKYF. In DNA form, the CDR3 reads TGTGCCAGCAGCCCCCCTGACAGGGAAGAGACCAAGTACTTC.

This clone was counted many times. This chain uses TRBV9 with TRBJ1-1; possible D gene TRBD1, 5 bases. V lost 3 bases and J lost 5, with 11 bases in between. CDR1 and CDR2 (germline): SGDLS, YYNGEE. CDR3 size: 13 residues. CDR3 coding DNA: TGTGCCAGCAGCGGGCCCCAGGGAACTGAAGCTTTCTTT. Translated: CASSGPQGTEAFF.

By frequency in the sample, this clone is medium-sized. The rearrangement uses TRBV6-1 and TRBJ1-1, with no clear D. Deletions cut 8 bases from V and 7 bases from J, with 17 bases between. The CDR3 length is 13 residues. Per germline, CDR1 MNHNS and CDR2 SASEGT. In nucleotides, the CDR3 is TGTGCCAGCGATGCAGTAGCGGACGGTGAAGCTTTCTTT. Translated, it gives CASDAVADGEAFF.

Notes on this clone: Mismatch with germline at one junction end may stem from a read error. The chain has TRBV3-1 and TRBJ2-3; 8 bases map to TRBD2. Germline V CDR1 and CDR2: LGHDT, YNNKEL (reference sequence). There are 15 residues in the CDR3. The CDR3 here is CASILAGGRSDTQYF. DNA of the CDR3: TGTGCCAGCATCCTTGCGGGGGGCCGATCAGATACACAGTATTTT.

The rearrangement joins TRBV18 to TRBJ2-1; no reliable D call. The CDR3 has 14 amino acids. The germline V gene has CDR1 KGHSH and CDR2 LQKENI. Between the trimmed V and J ends, which lost 5 bases and 5 bases, there was a span of 13 bases. The CDR3 spells CASSFNPRDNEQFF. The CDR3 DNA sequence: TGTGCCAGCTCATTCAACCCTAGGGACAATGAGCAGTTCTTC.

The chain employs TRBV7-2 and TRBJ2-7; D ambiguous. Germline V gene data show CDR1 as SGHTA and CDR2 as FQGNSA. The CDR3 contains 14 residues. Trimming pared 4 bases from V and 13 bases from J, leaving 23 bases between. In DNA form, the CDR3 reads TGTGCCAGCAGCTCCGGACGGAGCTCCTACGATCATTACTTC. Translated, it gives CASSSGRSSYDHYF.

This clone was seen a single time. One end of the junction does not line up with germline, which may come from a read error. The chain uses TRBV7-9 and TRBJ1-2; D is unresolved. The CDR3 spans 12 residues. The germline gives CDR1 SEHNR, CDR2 FQNEAQ (reference sequence). The CDR3 DNA sequence: TGTGCTAGCAGCTCCTATGGCTATGGCTACACCTTC. Amino acids: CASSSYGYGYTF.

J is TRBJ2-2 and V is TRBV6-2 or TRBV6-3; a possible D gene is TRBD2 (5 bases). CDR1 is MNHEY, CDR2 SVGEGT, per germline. Trimming pared 4 bases from V and 7 bases from J, leaving 7 bases between. The CDR3 extends over 12 amino acids. The CDR3 region is CASSSEGGELFF. The DNA of the CDR3 is TGTGCCAGCAGTTCCGAGGGCGGGGAGCTGTTTTTT.

The sample holds a few counts of this clone. The CDR3 sequence is CASSYSGLGTSEYEQYF. The CDR3 coding sequence is TGTGCCAGCAGTTACTCGGGATTGGGAACTAGCGAATACGAGCAGTACTTC. This sequence joins TRBV6-6 and TRBJ2-7; TRBD2 agrees at 7 bases. Germline loops: CDR1 MNHNY, CDR2 SVGAGI (reference sequence). The CDR3 length is 17 residues. The V gene end was trimmed by 0 bases and the J gene end by 4 bases; junction bases not matched to a gene: 12.

The V call is TRBV7-8, the J call TRBJ1-2, with 8 positions matching TRBD1. The germline gives CDR1 SGHVS, CDR2 FQNEAQ. CDR3 length: 14 amino acids. V lost 4 bases to trimming and J lost 7 bases; unmatched junction nucleotides: 8. Written as DNA, the CDR3 is TGTGCCAGCAGCTCCGGACAGGGATTAGGTGGCTACACCTTC. Translating it yields CASSSGQGLGGYTF.